Shown below are 32 T cell receptor beta chains from a single sample sequenced in a study of T cells after posttransplantation cyclophosphamide. Profiled with immunoSEQ multiplex PCR; TCRdb holds only in-frame clones, not every one. This sample has some 66,000 clones; 80% to 95% occur once, and the top ten carry 2.5% to 3%. Source material: PBMCs. The receptor set was obtained from a woman in her twenties or thirties in good health and a related stem cell transplant donor.

This chain connects TRBV19 to TRBJ2-5, with 9 bases matching TRBD1. The germline CDR1 and CDR2 sequences are LNHDA and SQIVND (reference sequence). The CDR3 has 14 amino acids. Germline trimming cut 4 bases from V and 4 bases from J; bases unmatched to any gene: 4. The CDR3 DNA sequence: TGTGCCAGTAGTACCCGGGACAGGGTAGAGACCCAGTACTTC. It yields the protein CASSTRDRVETQYF.

The genes are TRBV5-4 and TRBJ2-2; possible D gene TRBD2, 6 bases. Germline CDR1 is SGHNT and CDR2 is YYREEE (reference sequence). The V end was cut by 6 bases, the J end by 6 bases, with 12 bases between. This CDR3 spans 13 amino acids. CDR3 sequence reads: CASTNRGSGELFF. The CDR3 region has the DNA TGTGCCAGCACCAACCGGGGGTCCGGGGAGCTGTTTTTT.

The chain couples TRBV15 to TRBJ2-3; 9 nucleotides match TRBD2. The trim removed 0 bases at V and 0 bases at J, leaving 7 bases unmatched. This CDR3 has 18 residues. The V gene's germline CDR1 is LNHNV and CDR2 YYDKDF (reference sequence). CDR3 bases: TGTGCCACCAGCAGAGATCGGGCGGGAGGGCCGAGCACAGATACGCAGTATTTT. Amino acid sequence: CATSRDRAGGPSTDTQYF. Full variable domain (missing parts from reference TRBV15 and TRBJ2-3): DAMVIQNPRYQVTQFGKPVTLSCSQTLNHNVMYWYQQKSSQAPKLLFHYYDKDFNNEADTPDNFQSRRPNTSFCFLDIRSPGLGDTAMYLCATSRDRAGGPSTDTQYFGPGTRLTVL.

The rearrangement joins TRBV4-2 to TRBJ1-5; 12 bases align to TRBD1. The CDR3 is 21 residues long. Trimming at V came to 0 bases and at J to 6 bases, leaving 18 bases not matched to a gene. The V gene's germline CDR1 is LGHNA and CDR2 YNFKEQ. The CDR3: CASSQDGTGTGGTFFGQPQHF. The CDR3 coding sequence is TGTGCCAGCAGCCAAGATGGTACCGGGACAGGGGGCACGTTCTTTGGTCAGCCCCAGCATTTT.

V gene TRBV6-5 combines with J gene TRBJ1-2; a weak D match, TRBD1 (5 bases). The germline CDR1 and CDR2 sequences are MNHEY and SVGAGI. The CDR3 loop spans 15 amino acids. V was clipped by 6 bases and J by 1 base, with 15 bases between them. The CDR3 nucleotides are TGTGCCAGCAGGGATGGCCAGGGCCTTAACTATGGCTACACCTTC. Translated, it gives CASRDGQGLNYGYTF.

The chain recombines TRBV2 with TRBJ1-1, with D unresolved. The CDR3 runs 16 residues. Germline CDR1 SNHLY, CDR2 FYNNEI. V was cut by 0 bases and J by 3 bases, with 14 bases left in between. CDR3 coding DNA: TGTGCCAGCAGTGAAGCGCTTTTTGCCGTGGACACTGAAGCTTTCTTT. Its protein is CASSEALFAVDTEAFF.

The rearrangement joins TRBV11-3 to TRBJ2-3; 8 nucleotides match TRBD2. Germline-derived CDR1 and CDR2 are SGHNT and YENEEA. V gave up 5 bases and J gave up 0 bases; unmatched junction bases: 10. The CDR3 extends over 17 amino acids. CDR3 amino acids: CASSGRWRGESTDTQYF. The CDR3 DNA sequence: TGTGCCAGCAGCGGGCGGTGGCGGGGGGAAAGCACAGATACGCAGTATTTT.

The J gene is TRBJ2-2, the V gene TRBV4-1; 7 bases align to TRBD2. The CDR3 runs 16 residues. The ends lost 1 base at V and 5 bases at J; junction bases unmatched: 7. Per the germline V gene, CDR1 is MGHRA and CDR2 is YSYEKL. CDR3 in amino acids: CASSQVGGTGTGELFF. The DNA of the CDR3 is TGCGCCAGCAGCCAAGTCGGGGGGACCGGGACCGGGGAGCTGTTTTTT.

The V call is TRBV9, the J call TRBJ1-4; 9 positions match TRBD1. Unmatched junction bases numbered 10, after V lost 3 bases and J lost 7 bases. CDR3 length equals 16 residues. Per the germline V gene, CDR1 is SGDLS and CDR2 is YYNGEE. For the CDR3, the DNA is TGTGCCAGCAGCGGAGGGGCCGGGACAGGGCGTGAAAAACTGTTTTTT. Its protein product is CASSGGAGTGREKLFF. Full variable domain (rest looked up from reference TRBV9 and TRBJ1-4): DSGVTQTPKHLITATGQRVTLRCSPRSGDLSVYWYQQSLDQGLQFLIQYYNGEERAKGNILERFSAQQFPDLHSELNLSSLELGDSALYFCASSGGAGTGREKLFFGSGTQLSVL.

The chain has TRBV19 and TRBJ1-2; possibly TRBD1 for D (6 bases). V was pared by 5 bases and J by 7 bases, with 14 bases between. The germline gives CDR1 LNHDA, CDR2 SQIVND (reference sequence). This CDR3 region has 13 residues. The CDR3 sequence is CASSPGAHGGYTF. The CDR3 DNA follows: TGTGCCAGTAGTCCGGGGGCCCACGGTGGCTACACCTTC.

The chain recombines TRBV7-3 with TRBJ2-3; 8 bases are a match to TRBD2. The germline gives CDR1 SGHTA, CDR2 FQGTGA. The CDR3 loop spans 15 amino acids. The trim removed 1 base at V and 14 bases at J, leaving 14 bases unmatched. CDR3 sequence reads: CASSLMGDGGDPWYF. As DNA, the CDR3 is TGTGCCAGCAGCTTAATGGGAGACGGGGGGGACCCGTGGTATTTT.

The rearrangement links TRBV4-3 to TRBJ2-3; a weak D match, TRBD1 (5 bases). Germline V CDR1 and CDR2: LGHNA, YSLEER. V lost 0 bases and J 4 bases, leaving 11 bases between the germline ends. The CDR3 is 15 amino acids. CDR3 protein: CASSQDLQGPDTQYF. The CDR3 DNA sequence: TGCGCCAGCAGCCAAGATCTCCAGGGTCCAGATACGCAGTATTTT.

The chain uses TRBV10-2 and TRBJ2-3; 15 bases align to TRBD2. The germline V gene encodes CDR1 WSHSY and CDR2 SAAADI. This CDR3 comprises 19 residues. With V trimmed by 6 bases and J by 1 base, 11 bases remained unmatched. As DNA, the CDR3 is TGCGCCAGCAGGCTCGGACTAGCGGGGGGGCGAAGAGGCACAGATACGCAGTATTTT. Protein product: CASRLGLAGGRRGTDTQYF.

The gene calls are TRBV5-4 and TRBJ2-3, with D possibly TRBD2 on 5 matching bases. The CDR3 extends over 15 amino acids. Germline assignment: CDR1 SGHNT and CDR2 YYREEE (reference sequence). V lost 4 bases, J lost 2 bases, and 14 bases lay in between. The CDR3 is CASSLGPGVTDTQYF. The DNA for the CDR3 is TGTGCCAGCAGCCTCGGGCCCGGGGTCACAGATACGCAGTATTTT.

V is TRBV10-3 and J is TRBJ1-2; the D is unclear. The CDR3 spans 14 residues. The germline CDR1 and CDR2 sequences are ENHRY and SYGVKD. V lost 2 bases and J lost 4, with 11 bases in between. DNA for the CDR3: TGTGCCATCAGTGAGAAGGAAAGGGCCTATGGCTACACCTTC. Translated, it gives CAISEKERAYGYTF.

The chain links TRBV19 to TRBJ1-4; 7 bases are a match to TRBD1. This CDR3 region has 16 residues. Trimming removed 0 bases from V and 4 bases from J; junction bases left unmatched: 5. Germline-derived CDR1 and CDR2 are LNHDA and SQIVND (reference sequence). The CDR3 reads CASSIDATGNNEKLFF. CDR3 coding DNA: TGTGCCAGTAGTATAGATGCGACAGGGAATAATGAAAAACTGTTTTTT.

The gene calls are TRBV6-1 and TRBJ2-7; 11 nucleotides align to TRBD2. The length of the CDR3 is 15 residues. Germline CDR1 MNHNS, CDR2 SASEGT. The V and J ends lost 5 bases and 3 bases, in that order; junction bases with no gene match: 6. The CDR3 loop is CASSLGTSGNYEQYF. CDR3 sequence (DNA): TGTGCCAGCAGTCTCGGGACTAGCGGAAACTACGAGCAGTACTTC.

The chain joins TRBV11-2 to TRBJ2-7; TRBD1 or TRBD2 may be the D gene (5 bases each). The V end was cut by 6 bases, the J end by 2 bases, with 20 bases between. The CDR3 is 16 amino acids. Germline V lookup: CDR1 SGHAT, CDR2 FQNNGV. The chain's CDR3 is CASSRGLGRQPYEQYF. Here the CDR3 DNA reads TGTGCCAGCAGTAGAGGTCTGGGACGGCAGCCCTACGAGCAGTACTTC.

The chain combines TRBV28 with TRBJ2-5; D is undetermined. Germline CDR1 MDHEN, CDR2 SYDVKM. V lost 7 bases, J lost 4 bases, and 4 bases lay in between. The CDR3 length is 10 residues. CDR3 nucleotide sequence: TGTGCCAGCAAAGGAGAGACCCAGTACTTC. It is translated as CASKGETQYF.

This rearrangement joins TRBV6-1 to TRBJ2-1; D is unclear. V lost 2 bases to trimming and J lost 6 bases, with 11 bases between them. Germline values: CDR1 MNHNS, CDR2 SASEGT. The CDR3 loop spans 14 amino acids. CDR3 nucleotides: TGTGCCAGCAGTGAAAGTACGAGAGGCAATGAGCAGTTCTTC. Its protein product is CASSESTRGNEQFF.

The chain uses TRBV6-5 and TRBJ2-1; 7 nucleotides agree with TRBD2. Germline V CDR1 and CDR2: MNHEY, SVGAGI. The length of the CDR3 is 15 residues. After removal of 5 bases from V and 0 bases from J, the junction contained 4 bases not matched to a gene. The CDR3 protein is CASSSAGVSYNEQFF. The CDR3 DNA reads TGTGCCAGCAGTAGTGCGGGGGTCTCCTACAATGAGCAGTTCTTC.

The V and J genes are TRBV5-6 and TRBJ1-2, with D unclear. From germline, CDR1 is SGHDT and CDR2 YYEEEE. The CDR3 is made up of 12 amino acids. V lost 0 bases to trimming and J lost 9 bases, with 9 bases between them. CDR3 nucleotides: TGTGCCAGCAGCTTGGGTCTTCGGCGCTACACCTTC. Its translation: CASSLGLRRYTF.

The chain carries TRBV28 and TRBJ2-7; 8 nucleotides agree with TRBD2. CDR1 is MDHEN and CDR2 is SYDVKM in the germline V gene. V lost 8 bases, J lost 0 bases, and 6 bases stayed unmatched. CDR3 size: 14 residues. The CDR3 sequence: CASQRGGSSYEQYF. CDR3 bases: TGTGCCAGCCAACGGGGGGGGAGCTCCTACGAGCAGTACTTC.

This rearrangement joins TRBV7-2 to TRBJ1-1; D is perhaps TRBD1 (5 bases). V was trimmed by 8 bases and J by 2 bases, leaving 12 bases between them. In germline, CDR1 is SGHTA, CDR2 FQGNSA. The CDR3 spans 13 residues. The CDR3 DNA reads as TGTGCCAGCTCACGCCAGGGTAACACTGAAGCTTTCTTT. Translating it yields CASSRQGNTEAFF.

The chain employs TRBV10-2 and TRBJ1-1; D might be TRBD1 (5 bases). CDR1 is WSHSY and CDR2 is SAAADI in the germline V gene. The ends were cut back, 2 bases at V and 1 base at J, with 17 bases in the middle. The CDR3 is made up of 17 amino acids. CDR3 sequence: CASSERPGRWENTEAFF. Here the CDR3 DNA reads TGCGCCAGCAGTGAGCGACCAGGGCGGTGGGAGAACACTGAAGCTTTCTTT.

V usage is TRBV10-3 and J usage is TRBJ1-5; 9 nucleotides align to TRBD1. Germline CDR1 ENHRY, CDR2 SYGVKD. The CDR3 length is 13 residues. The trim removed 9 bases at V and 4 bases at J, leaving 4 bases unmatched. The CDR3 loop reads CAMGQGKNQPQHF. CDR3 nucleotides: TGTGCCATGGGACAGGGAAAGAATCAGCCCCAGCATTTT.

This sequence joins TRBV6-5 and TRBJ1-2; tentatively, D is TRBD1 (6 bases). The ends were cut back, 6 bases at V and 5 bases at J, with 10 bases in the middle. CDR1 MNHEY and CDR2 SVGAGI come from the germline V gene. This CDR3 is 12 amino acids long. The CDR3 spells CASRGGTYGYTF. The CDR3 DNA reads as TGTGCCAGCAGGGGGGGGACATATGGCTACACCTTC.

This chain links TRBV28 with TRBJ1-6; 11 bases fit TRBD1. Trimming removed 8 bases from V and 0 bases from J; junction bases left unmatched: 9. The CDR3 is 18 amino acids. Germline CDR1 is MDHEN and CDR2 is SYDVKM. The CDR3 nucleotides are TGTGCCAGCGAAGGACAGGGGGCGTCTAGCTCCTATAATTCACCCCTCCACTTT. It is translated as CASEGQGASSSYNSPLHF. Full variable domain (outside the CDR3, taken from reference TRBV28 and TRBJ1-6): DVKVTQSSRYLVKRTGEKVFLECVQDMDHENMFWYRQDPGLGLRLIYFSYDVKMKEKGDIPEGYSVSREKKERFSLILESASTNQTSMYLCASEGQGASSSYNSPLHFGNGTRLTVT.

The rearrangement links TRBV19 to TRBJ1-1; D is undetermined. V was pared by 6 bases and J by 2 bases, with 16 bases between. Germline loops: CDR1 LNHDA, CDR2 SQIVND (reference sequence). The CDR3 loop spans 15 amino acids. CDR3 residues: CASSPRGPTNTEAFF. Written as DNA, the CDR3 is TGTGCCAGTAGCCCCCGAGGACCTACCAACACTGAAGCTTTCTTT.

J is TRBJ1-1 and V is TRBV20-1; D is perhaps TRBD1 (5 bases). Trimming stripped 5 bases from V and 5 bases from J, with 9 bases between. Germline V gives CDR1 DFQATT, CDR2 SNEGSKA (reference sequence). The CDR3 is 11 amino acids. The CDR3 protein is CSAPRTTEAFF. For the CDR3, the DNA is TGCAGTGCTCCCAGGACAACTGAAGCTTTCTTT.

The chain employs TRBV18 and TRBJ2-4; D not certain. V gave up 2 bases and J gave up 5 bases, with 7 bases separating them. This CDR3 is 13 amino acids long. Looked up from germline, CDR1 is KGHSH and CDR2 is LQKENI. The CDR3 nucleotides read TGTGCCAGCTCACCAGCCAGCCAAAACATTCAGTACTTC. Amino acid sequence: CASSPASQNIQYF. The full variable domain, completed using reference TRBV18 and TRBJ2-4, is NAGVMQNPRHLVRRRGQEARLRCSPMKGHSHVYWYRQLPEEGLKFMVYLQKENIIDESGMPKERFSAEFPKEGPSILRIQQVVRGDSAAYFCASSPASQNIQYFGAGTRLSVL.

The gene calls are TRBV5-4 and TRBJ2-7; 8 nucleotides line up with TRBD2. Trimming removed 4 bases from V and 0 bases from J; junction bases left unmatched: 6. Germline V gene data show CDR1 as SGHNT and CDR2 as YYREEE (reference sequence). The CDR3 length is 15 residues. CDR3: CASSPGGGYSYEQYF. The CDR3 region has the DNA TGTGCCAGCAGCCCCGGGGGGGGCTACTCCTACGAGCAGTACTTC.